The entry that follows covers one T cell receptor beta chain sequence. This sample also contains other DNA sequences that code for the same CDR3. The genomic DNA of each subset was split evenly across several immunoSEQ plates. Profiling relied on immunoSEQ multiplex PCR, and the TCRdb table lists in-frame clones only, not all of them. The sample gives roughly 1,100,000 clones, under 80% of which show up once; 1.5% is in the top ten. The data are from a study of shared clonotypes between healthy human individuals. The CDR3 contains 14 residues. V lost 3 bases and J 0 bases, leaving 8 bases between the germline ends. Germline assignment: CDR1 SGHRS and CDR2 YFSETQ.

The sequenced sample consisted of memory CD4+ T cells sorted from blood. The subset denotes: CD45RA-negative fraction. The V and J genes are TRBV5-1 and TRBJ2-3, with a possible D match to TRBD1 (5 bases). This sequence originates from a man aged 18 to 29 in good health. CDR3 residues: CASSWAGSTDTQYF. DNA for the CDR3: TGCGCCAGCAGCTGGGCAGGGAGCACAGATACGCAGTATTTT.